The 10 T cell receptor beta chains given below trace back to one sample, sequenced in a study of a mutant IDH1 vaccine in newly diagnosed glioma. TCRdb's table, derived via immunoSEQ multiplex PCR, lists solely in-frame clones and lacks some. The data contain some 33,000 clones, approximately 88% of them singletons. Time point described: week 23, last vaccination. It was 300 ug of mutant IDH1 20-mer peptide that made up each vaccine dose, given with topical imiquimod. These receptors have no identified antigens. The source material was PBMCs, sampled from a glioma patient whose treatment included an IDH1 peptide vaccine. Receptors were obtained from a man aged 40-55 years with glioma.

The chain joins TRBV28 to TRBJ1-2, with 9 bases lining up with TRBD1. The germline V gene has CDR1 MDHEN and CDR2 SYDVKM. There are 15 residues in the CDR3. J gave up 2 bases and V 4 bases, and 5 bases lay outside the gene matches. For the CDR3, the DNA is TGTGCCAGCAGTTCCGTTGGGACAGGGAACTATGGCTACACCTTC. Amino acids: CASSSVGTGNYGYTF.

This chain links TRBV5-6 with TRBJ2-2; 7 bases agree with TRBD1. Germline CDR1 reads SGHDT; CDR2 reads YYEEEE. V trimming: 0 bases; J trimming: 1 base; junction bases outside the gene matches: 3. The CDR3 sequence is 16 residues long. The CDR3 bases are TGTGCCAGCAGCTTGGTAGGGGGCTTGAACACCGGGGAGCTGTTTTTT. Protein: CASSLVGGLNTGELFF.

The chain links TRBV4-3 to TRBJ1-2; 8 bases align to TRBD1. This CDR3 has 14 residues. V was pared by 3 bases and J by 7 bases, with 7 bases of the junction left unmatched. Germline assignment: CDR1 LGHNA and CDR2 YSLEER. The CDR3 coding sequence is TGCGCCAGCAGCCACTTCGGACAGGGCGTTGGCTACACCTTC. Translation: CASSHFGQGVGYTF.

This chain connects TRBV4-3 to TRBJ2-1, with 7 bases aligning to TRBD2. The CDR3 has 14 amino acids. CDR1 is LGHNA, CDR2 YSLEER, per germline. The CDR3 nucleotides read TGCGCGAGCGGCTGGGCGGGAGCCCCCAATGAGCAGTTCTTC. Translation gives CASGWAGAPNEQFF.

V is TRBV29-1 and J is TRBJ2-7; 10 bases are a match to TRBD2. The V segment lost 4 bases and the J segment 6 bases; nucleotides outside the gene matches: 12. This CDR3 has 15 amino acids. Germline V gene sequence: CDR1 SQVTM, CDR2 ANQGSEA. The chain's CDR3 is CSVGQGKAGGLEQYF. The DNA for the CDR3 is TGCAGCGTTGGGCAGGGCAAAGCGGGAGGGCTCGAGCAGTACTTC.

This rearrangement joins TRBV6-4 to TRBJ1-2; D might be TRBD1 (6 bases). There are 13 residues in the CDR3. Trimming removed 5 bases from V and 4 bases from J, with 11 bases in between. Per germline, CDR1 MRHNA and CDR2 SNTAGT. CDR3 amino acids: CASSSQGTYGYTF. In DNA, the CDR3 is TGTGCCAGCAGTTCACAGGGTACCTATGGCTACACCTTC.

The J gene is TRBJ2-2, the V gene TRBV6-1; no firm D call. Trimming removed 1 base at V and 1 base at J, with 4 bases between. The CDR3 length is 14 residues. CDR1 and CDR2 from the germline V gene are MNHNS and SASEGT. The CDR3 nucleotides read TGTGCCAGCAGTGAAGGACGGAACACCGGGGAGCTGTTTTTT. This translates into CASSEGRNTGELFF.

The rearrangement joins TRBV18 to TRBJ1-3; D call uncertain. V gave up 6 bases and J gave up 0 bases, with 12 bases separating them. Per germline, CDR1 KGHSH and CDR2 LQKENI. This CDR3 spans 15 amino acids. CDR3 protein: CASSPDGNSGNTIYF. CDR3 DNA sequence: TGTGCCAGCTCTCCAGACGGTAACTCTGGAAACACCATATATTTT.

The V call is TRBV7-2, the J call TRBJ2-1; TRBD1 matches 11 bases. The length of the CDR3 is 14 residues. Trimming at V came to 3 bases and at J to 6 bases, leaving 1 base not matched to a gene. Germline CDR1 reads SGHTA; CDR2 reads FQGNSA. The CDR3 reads CASSLGQGVNEQFF. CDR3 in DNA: TGTGCCAGCAGCTTGGGACAGGGGGTCAATGAGCAGTTCTTC. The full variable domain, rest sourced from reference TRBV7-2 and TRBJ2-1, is GAGVSQSPSNKVTEKGKDVELRCDPISGHTALYWYRQSLGQGLEFLIYFQGNSAPDKSGLPSDRFSAERTGGSVSTLTIQRTQQEDSAVYLCASSLGQGVNEQFFGPGTRLTVL.

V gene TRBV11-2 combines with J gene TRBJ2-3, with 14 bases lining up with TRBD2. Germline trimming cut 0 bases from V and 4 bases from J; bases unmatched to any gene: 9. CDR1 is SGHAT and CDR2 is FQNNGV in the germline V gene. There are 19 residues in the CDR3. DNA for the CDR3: TGTGCCAGCAGCTTAGAAGCCGGGACTAGCGGGAGTTTCGCAGATACGCAGTATTTT. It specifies CASSLEAGTSGSFADTQYF.